These T cell receptor beta chains were read from a single sample in a study. Each CDR3 protein is one row after TCRdb ran MiXCR on the 5' RACE reads. Found here are about 32,000 distinct CDR3 sequences, 27% of them singletons; the top ten hold around 2.3%. The sequenced material came from tumor-infiltrating Tregs sorted from the breast tumor. The source of these receptors is a female donor with breast cancer. Both conserved end residues are part of each CDR3. D genes are given only for firm matches. Not every row has a clone size; where given, it reads once, few, many or a size class.

CDR3 DNA	CDR3 protein	D gene	V gene	J gene	clone size
TGTGCCAGCAGCTCGGGACAGAGAAAAAGAGAGACCCAGTACTTC	CASSSGQRKRETQYF	TRBD1	TRBV7-8	TRBJ2-5	many
TGTGCCAGCGGGAGGATCCGCGACAGGCCCACCTATGGCTACACCTTC	CASGRIRDRPTYGYTF	NA	TRBV6-5	TRBJ1-2	many
TGCGCCAGCAGCTTGGGTCAGCGGGAGTGGTTGTTCTTC	CASSLGQREWLFF	TRBD2	TRBV5-1	TRBJ2-1	NA
TGTGCCAGCAGTTTTGGGACAGGGAGCGCCGGGGAGCTGTTTTTT	CASSFGTGSAGELFF	TRBD1	TRBV27	TRBJ2-2	few
TGTGCCAGCAGCTTAAACTCTAAGCCGTACCAAGAGACCCAGTACTTC	CASSLNSKPYQETQYF	NA	TRBV7-8	TRBJ2-5	NA
TGTGCCAGCAGCCGCGACAGGGAAGGTTTCTTT	CASSRDREGFF	TRBD1	TRBV6-2/TRBV6-3	TRBJ1-1	many
TGTGCCAGCAGCAGACAGACCAACTATGGCTACACCTTC	CASSRQTNYGYTF	NA	TRBV7-9	TRBJ1-2	NA
TGCGCCAGCAGCTTGGGGGCCGGGATGCCGAATGAGCAGTTCTTC	CASSLGAGMPNEQFF	NA	TRBV5-1	TRBJ2-1	medium-sized
TGTGCCAGCCTGGGAATGGGGGAGCAGTTCTTC	CASLGMGEQFF	NA	TRBV27	TRBJ2-1	many
TGTGCCAGCAGTCAACGGACGGCTAATCAGCCCCAGCATTTT	CASSQRTANQPQHF	NA	TRBV12-3/TRBV12-4	TRBJ1-5	many
TGCAGTGCTAGCGAGGGAAGTGGGACTACCTCCCAAGAGACCCAGTACTTC	CSASEGSGTTSQETQYF	TRBD2	TRBV20-1	TRBJ2-5	NA
TGTGCCAGCACCCTGGGACAGGGGGCCATAGATACGCAGTATTTT	CASTLGQGAIDTQYF	TRBD1	TRBV7-9	TRBJ2-3	many
TGTGCCAGCGGACCTAGCGGGAGGGCTGCCGGGGAGCTGTTTTTT	CASGPSGRAAGELFF	TRBD2	TRBV12-3/TRBV12-4	TRBJ2-2	NA
TGTGCCACCAGTGATTTGCACCCGGGACTAGCGGGGAACAATGAGCAGTTCTTC	CATSDLHPGLAGNNEQFF	TRBD2	TRBV24-1	TRBJ2-1	many
TGTGCCAGCAGTTACCGCGCTAGCAGGAGCGGAGAGCAGTACTTC	CASSYRASRSGEQYF	NA	TRBV6-6	TRBJ2-7	many
TGTGCCAGCAGTTACTTGGCTAGCGGGAGGTACGAGCAGTACTTC	CASSYLASGRYEQYF	TRBD2	TRBV6-5	TRBJ2-7	many
TGTGCCAGCAGTGCTCAGATTACCACCGGGGAGCTGTTTTTT	CASSAQITTGELFF	NA	TRBV27	TRBJ2-2	few
TGCGCCAGCAGCTTGGCGGGACAGGGATCCGAAGCTTTCTTT	CASSLAGQGSEAFF	TRBD1	TRBV5-1	TRBJ1-1	NA
TGTGCCAGCAGTCGCGGGGGGGGGCGGCATCAGCCCCAGCATTTT	CASSRGGGRHQPQHF	NA	TRBV7-9	TRBJ1-5	many
TGTGCCAGCAGCCAAGATGTCCTAGCGGGATACAATGAGCAGTTCTTC	CASSQDVLAGYNEQFF	TRBD2	TRBV4-2	TRBJ2-1	few
TGTGCCAGCAGTTACCGAGAGGGGCATCTCTTC	CASSYREGHLF	NA	TRBV6-6	TRBJ2-1	few
TGTGCCAGCAGTTTATCCCCAGACCCCTATGGCTACACCTTC	CASSLSPDPYGYTF	NA	TRBV28	TRBJ1-2	NA
TGCAGCGCCGCCAACACTGAAGCTTTCTTT	CSAANTEAFF	NA	TRBV29-1	TRBJ1-1	NA
TGTGCCAGCAGCTACCTTCTCCGGGCATGGCGCACTGAAGCTTTCTTT	CASSYLLRAWRTEAFF	NA	TRBV6-6	TRBJ1-1	few
TGTGCCAGCAGCTTTCTAGCGGGATCATACAATGAGCAGTTCTTC	CASSFLAGSYNEQFF	TRBD2	TRBV7-9	TRBJ2-1	many
TGTGCCAGCGTGCGGTCGACTGGAAACACCATATATTTT	CASVRSTGNTIYF	NA	TRBV6-1	TRBJ1-3	many
TGTGCCAGCAGCCATCGCGGTCTAGCGGGCAATGAGCAGTTCTTC	CASSHRGLAGNEQFF	TRBD2	TRBV3-1	TRBJ2-1	medium-sized
TGCGCCAGCAGCCAGACAGTTATGAACACTGAAGCTTTCTTT	CASSQTVMNTEAFF	NA	TRBV4-1	TRBJ1-1	medium-sized
TGTGCCAGCAGCCCACAGGGGGTGAACACTGAAGCTTTCTTT	CASSPQGVNTEAFF	TRBD1	TRBV7-9	TRBJ1-1	NA
TGTGCCAGCAGTTTAGCGGGTTGGAATAATGAGCAGTTCTTC	CASSLAGWNNEQFF	NA	TRBV12-3/TRBV12-4	TRBJ2-1	few
TGTGCCAGCAGCCCTTCCTACGAGCAGTACTTC	CASSPSYEQYF	NA	TRBV2	TRBJ2-7	NA
TGTGCCAGCAGTGAACGGGGAGCGTTCACTGAAGCTTTCTTT	CASSERGAFTEAFF	NA	TRBV6-1	TRBJ1-1	few
TGTGCCAGCAGCCGACAGGGATTCTCCAATTCACCCCTCCACTTT	CASSRQGFSNSPLHF	TRBD1	TRBV6-1	TRBJ1-6	many
TGCAGCGTTGAAGATCAGGGGGACACTTTT	CSVEDQGDTF	TRBD1	TRBV29-1	TRBJ2-3	medium-sized
TGCGCCAGCAGCGACAGGATCTATGGCTACACCTTC	CASSDRIYGYTF	NA	TRBV4-1	TRBJ1-2	many
TGTGCCAGCAGCCTGAACAGGGCCGGACCCTACGAGCAGTACTTC	CASSLNRAGPYEQYF	NA	TRBV11-2	TRBJ2-7	NA
TGCAGTGCTAGGCTAGCGGGAGTAACCTACAATGAGCAGTTCTTC	CSARLAGVTYNEQFF	TRBD2	TRBV20-1	TRBJ2-1	NA
TGTGCCAGCAGCTTAGTTCTGATGAGCAATCAGCCCCAGCATTTT	CASSLVLMSNQPQHF	NA	TRBV7-8	TRBJ1-5	NA
TGCGCCAGCAGCCAAGATCAGAAGACATCCGAGCAGTACTTC	CASSQDQKTSEQYF	NA	TRBV4-1	TRBJ2-7	medium-sized
TGTGCCTGGACAGGCTACAATGAGCAGTTCTTC	CAWTGYNEQFF	NA	TRBV30	TRBJ2-1	NA
TGTGCCAGCAGTTTATTTTGGACGGACAATGAGCAGTTCTTC	CASSLFWTDNEQFF	NA	TRBV27	TRBJ2-1	many
TGTGCCAGCAGCGCGACAGTTACTAATGAAAAACTGTTTTTT	CASSATVTNEKLFF	NA	TRBV9	TRBJ1-4	few
TGCAGTGCTAACCCACGACAGAAGCCCTACGAGCAGTACTTC	CSANPRQKPYEQYF	NA	TRBV20-1	TRBJ2-7	many
TGCAGTGCTAGTAGGGGGAGGGCCGATACGCAGTATTTT	CSASRGRADTQYF	NA	TRBV20-1	TRBJ2-3	many
TGTGCCAGCAGTGAGGTGGGTCTGACCTCCTACGAGCAGTACTTC	CASSEVGLTSYEQYF	NA	TRBV2	TRBJ2-7	once
TGTGCCAGTAGTATAGAGGGGTGGATATACAATGAGCAGTTCTTC	CASSIEGWIYNEQFF	NA	TRBV19	TRBJ2-1	NA
TGTGCCAGTAGTATAGATGCGGGGACCAATCAGCCCCAGCATTTT	CASSIDAGTNQPQHF	NA	TRBV19	TRBJ1-5	many
TGCGCCAGCAGAAAGACAGGGGACAATGAGCAGTTCTTC	CASRKTGDNEQFF	TRBD1	TRBV10-1	TRBJ2-1	many
TGTGCCAGCAGCTGGGCGGCTAGCGGGAGCACCGGGGAGCTGTTTTTT	CASSWAASGSTGELFF	TRBD2	TRBV2	TRBJ2-2	few
TGCAGTGCTAGAGAACAGGGTTATGGTTTGAACGAGCAGTACTTC	CSAREQGYGLNEQYF	NA	TRBV20-1	TRBJ2-7	many
TGCAGTGCTCATACAGACCTGGACGAGCAGTTCTTC	CSAHTDLDEQFF	NA	TRBV20-1	TRBJ2-1	many
TGTGCCAGCGGCCGGATCGAAAGGGAGCAGTTCTTC	CASGRIEREQFF	NA	TRBV3-1	TRBJ2-1	NA
TGCGCCAGCAGGGAGGGACCCGGGACTAGCGGGATTGACTTC	CASREGPGTSGIDF	TRBD2	TRBV10-2	TRBJ2-1	many
TGTGCCAGCAGCGCAGGGACAGCGAACTATGGCTACACCTTC	CASSAGTANYGYTF	TRBD1	TRBV9	TRBJ1-2	many
TGCGCCAGCAGCCGCCTACAGGGGAACACTGAAGCTTTCTTT	CASSRLQGNTEAFF	NA	TRBV5-1	TRBJ1-1	medium-sized
TGTGCCAGCAACCGGGGGGGGGCCAAGGGGCGGGAGACCCAGTACTTC	CASNRGGAKGRETQYF	TRBD2	TRBV6-6	TRBJ2-5	many
TGCAGTGCTAGAGTGCTCGGGACAGCCCAAGAGACCCAGTACTTC	CSARVLGTAQETQYF	TRBD1	TRBV20-1	TRBJ2-5	many
TGTGCCAGCAGCTCAGGGAGCACTGAAGCTTTCTTT	CASSSGSTEAFF	NA	TRBV7-9	TRBJ1-1	NA
TGTGCCAGCTCACCATACCAATACAATGAGCAGTTCTTC	CASSPYQYNEQFF	NA	TRBV18	TRBJ2-1	many